This TCR beta chain was documented in a study of a mutant IDH1 vaccine in newly diagnosed glioma. Specified time point: week 35, safety follow-up. It was 300 ug of mutant IDH1 20-mer peptide that made up each vaccine dose, given with topical imiquimod. Produced via immunoSEQ multiplex PCR; TCRdb's table is partial and in-frame only. The sample has tens of thousands of clones, around 81% seen once; the top ten hold roughly 5%. Per the germline V gene, CDR1 is SGHAT and CDR2 is FQNNGV. V was shortened by 5 bases and J by 0 bases, with 7 bases between the two germline ends. The CDR3 is 13 residues long. By share of the sample, this clone is medium-sized. Antigen specificity is unknown.

This specimen consisted of PBMCs, obtained from a glioma patient whose treatment included an IDH1 peptide vaccine. This sequence joins TRBV11-2 and TRBJ1-1; unclear D gene. The TCR sequence derives from a woman aged 40 to 49 with glioma. Some clones in this sample may be carry-over from other donors' samples. As DNA, the CDR3 is TGTGCCAGCAGCATAGGGATGAACACTGAAGCTTTCTTT. It specifies CASSIGMNTEAFF.